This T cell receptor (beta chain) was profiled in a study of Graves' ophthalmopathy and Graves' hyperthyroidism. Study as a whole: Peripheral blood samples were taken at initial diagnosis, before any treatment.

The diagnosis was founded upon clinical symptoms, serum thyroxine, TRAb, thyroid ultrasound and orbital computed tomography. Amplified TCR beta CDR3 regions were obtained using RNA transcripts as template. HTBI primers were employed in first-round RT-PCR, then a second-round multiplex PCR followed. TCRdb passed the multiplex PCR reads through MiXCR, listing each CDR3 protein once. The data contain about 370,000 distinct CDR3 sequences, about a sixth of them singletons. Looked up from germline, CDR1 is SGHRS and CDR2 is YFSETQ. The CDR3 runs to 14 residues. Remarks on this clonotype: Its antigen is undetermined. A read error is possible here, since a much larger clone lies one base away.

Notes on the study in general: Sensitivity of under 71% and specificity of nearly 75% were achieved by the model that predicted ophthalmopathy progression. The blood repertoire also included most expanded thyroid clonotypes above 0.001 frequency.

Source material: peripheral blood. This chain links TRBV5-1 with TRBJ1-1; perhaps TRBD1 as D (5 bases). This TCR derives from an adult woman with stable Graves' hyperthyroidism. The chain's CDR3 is CASSWTLEGSEACF. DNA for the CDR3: TGCGCCAGCAGCTGGACTCTTGAGGGGTCTGAAGCTTGCTTT.